This T cell receptor beta chain emerged from a study of CD8+CD57+ T cells in acquired aplastic anemia. Study in general: The sorted CD4+ and CD8+ cells yielded an average approximately 3 ug of DNA. Healthy donors averaged roughly 11 million reads for CD4+ cells.

Using genomic DNA as the template, TCR beta VDJ and CDR3 profiling was carried out. TCRdb ran MiXCR on the reads and lists one entry per CDR3 protein. The table includes about 190,000 distinct CDR3 sequences, less than 65% detected once. As to this clonotype: The antigen remains unidentified.

With V trimmed by 6 bases and J by 8 bases, 4 bases remained unmatched. CDR3 length: 12 residues. Germline-derived CDR1 and CDR2 are SGHAT and FQNNGV. Findings and limits, study-wide: The study found no significant CD8+ Simpson's diversity difference between patients and controls. Sharing between patients and controls was observed for about 27 CD8+ CDR3 sequences.

This clonotype originated in a human donor in good health, serving as a control. What was sequenced was sorted CD4+, CD8+, or CD8+CD57+ T cells (not recorded which) from PBMCs. The V gene is TRBV11-2, the J gene TRBJ1-2, with 9 nucleotides matching TRBD1. The CDR3, as DNA: TGTGCCAGCAGATCCGGACAGGGGGGCTACACCTTC. Its translation: CASRSGQGGYTF. Together with reference TRBV11-2 and TRBJ1-2, the CDR3 gives the full variable domain: EAGVAQSPRYKIIEKRQSVAFWCNPISGHATLYWYQQILGQGPKLLIQFQNNGVVDDSQLPKDRFSAERLKGVDSTLKIQPAKLEDSAVYLCASRSGQGGYTFGSGTRLTVV.